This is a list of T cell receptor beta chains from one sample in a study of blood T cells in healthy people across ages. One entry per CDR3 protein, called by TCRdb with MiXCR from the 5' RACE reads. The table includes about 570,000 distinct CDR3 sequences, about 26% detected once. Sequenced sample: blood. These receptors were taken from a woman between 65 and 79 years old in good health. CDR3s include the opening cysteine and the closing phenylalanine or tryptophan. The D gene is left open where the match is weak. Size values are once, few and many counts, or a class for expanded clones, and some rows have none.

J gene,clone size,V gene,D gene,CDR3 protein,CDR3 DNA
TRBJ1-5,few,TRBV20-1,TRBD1,CSARGAGGDNQPQHF,TGCAGTGCTAGAGGGGCAGGGGGGGACAATCAGCCCCAGCATTTT
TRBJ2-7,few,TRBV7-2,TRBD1,CASSQDRVLSYEQYF,TGTGCCAGCAGCCAGGACAGGGTACTGTCCTACGAGCAGTACTTC
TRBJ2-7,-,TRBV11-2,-,CASSFTEGSEQYF,TGTGCCAGCAGCTTCACTGAGGGGAGCGAGCAGTACTTC
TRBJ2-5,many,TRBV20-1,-,CSTTGLKTQYF,TGCAGCACTACAGGGTTAAAGACCCAGTACTTC
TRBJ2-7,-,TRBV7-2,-,CASSLDPSTDYEQYF,TGTGCCAGCAGCTTAGACCCAAGCACAGACTACGAGCAGTACTTC
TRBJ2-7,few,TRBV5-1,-,CASSLEAVSFNEQYF,TGCGCCAGCAGCTTGGAGGCAGTGTCGTTCAACGAGCAGTACTTC
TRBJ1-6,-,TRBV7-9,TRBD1,CASSLARTGKFSPPLHF,TGTGCCAGCAGCTTAGCGCGGACAGGGAAATTTAGCCCACCCCTCCACTTT
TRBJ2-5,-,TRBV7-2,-,CASSLNKGGTRLETQYF,TGTGCCAGCAGCTTAAATAAGGGAGGCACGCGTCTTGAGACCCAGTACTTC
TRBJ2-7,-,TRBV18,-,CASSPRMGRDEQYF,TGTGCCAGCTCACCTCGTATGGGGCGGGACGAGCAGTACTTC
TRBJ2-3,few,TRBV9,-,CASSVSGAADAGTDTQYF,TGTGCCAGCAGCGTATCCGGGGCGGCGGACGCGGGCACAGATACGCAGTATTTT
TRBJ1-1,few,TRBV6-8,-,CASSYSSGIMNTEAFF,TGTGCCAGCAGTTACTCCTCAGGAATCATGAACACTGAAGCTTTCTTT
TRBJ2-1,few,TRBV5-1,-,CASSSVTSYEQFF,TGCGCCAGCAGCTCCGTGACTAGTTATGAGCAGTTCTTC
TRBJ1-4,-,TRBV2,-,CASSVASEKLFF,TGTGCCAGCAGTGTAGCGTCCGAAAAACTGTTTTTT
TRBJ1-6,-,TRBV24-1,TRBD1,CATSDSGQGAYNSPLHF,TGTGCCACCAGTGATTCCGGACAGGGAGCTTATAATTCACCCCTCCACTTT
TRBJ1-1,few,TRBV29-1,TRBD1,CSVEDLQGAFTGAFF,TGCAGCGTTGAAGATCTTCAGGGGGCGTTCACTGGAGCTTTCTTT
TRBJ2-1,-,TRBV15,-,CATSSPLRANNEQFF,TGTGCCACCAGCAGCCCCCTCCGGGCAAACAATGAGCAGTTCTTC
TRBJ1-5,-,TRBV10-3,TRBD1,CAIRGTGDQPQHF,TGTGCCATCAGGGGGACAGGCGATCAGCCCCAGCATTTT
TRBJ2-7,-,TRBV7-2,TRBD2,CASSFLAGGHEQYF,TGTGCCAGCAGCTTCTTAGCGGGGGGGCACGAGCAGTACTTC
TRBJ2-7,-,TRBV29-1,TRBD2,CSVLSGTSGGSFREQYF,TGCAGCGTGCTCTCCGGGACTAGCGGGGGCTCCTTTAGGGAGCAGTACTTC
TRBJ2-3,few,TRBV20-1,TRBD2,CSATGTSGSTDTQYF,TGCAGTGCTACCGGGACTAGCGGTAGCACAGATACGCAGTATTTT
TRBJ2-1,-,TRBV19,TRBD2,CASASTSGSNEQFF,TGTGCCAGTGCTTCGACTAGCGGGAGCAATGAGCAGTTCTTC
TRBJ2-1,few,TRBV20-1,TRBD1,CSASLRQGASNEQFF,TGCAGTGCTAGCCTCAGACAGGGGGCATCGAATGAGCAGTTCTTC
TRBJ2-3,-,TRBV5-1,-,CASSSNVSPDTQYF,TGCGCCAGCAGCTCCAACGTATCCCCAGATACGCAGTATTTT
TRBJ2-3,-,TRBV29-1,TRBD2,CSVEGGGITDTQYF,TGCAGCGTTGAAGGCGGGGGGATAACAGATACGCAGTATTTT
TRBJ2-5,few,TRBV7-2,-,CASSSPSGTQYF,TGTGCCAGCAGCTCTCCTTCGGGGACCCAGTACTTC
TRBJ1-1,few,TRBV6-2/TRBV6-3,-,CASRTGTGTRNTEAFF,TGTGCCAGCAGAACCGGAACCGGGACAAGGAACACTGAAGCTTTCTTT